Following are 22 T cell receptor beta chains from one sample sequenced in a study of cytomegalovirus exposure and HLA in healthy donors. Amplification used 60 Vbeta primers and 13 Jbeta primers. The repertoire was sequenced with immunoSEQ multiplex PCR; TCRdb's copy has only in-frame clones and lacks some. The sample yields 95,000 to 150,000 clones, 77% seen once. Sequenced input: PBMCs. The receptors come from a man between 18 and 29 years old in good health and CMV-seropositive.

This clone showed up just once. CDR3 DNA: TGTGCCAGCAGCGGATCCGGGACAGGGGTGAGCTCTGGAAACACCATATATTTT. Protein: CASSGSGTGVSSGNTIYF. The V gene is TRBV9, the J gene TRBJ1-3, with 10 positions matching TRBD1. CDR1 and CDR2 from the germline V gene are SGDLS and YYNGEE. The trim removed 3 bases at V and 0 bases at J, leaving 9 bases unmatched. This CDR3 spans 18 amino acids.

The V call is TRBV28, the J call TRBJ2-5; unclear D gene. CDR3 length equals 13 residues. The germline CDR1 and CDR2 sequences are MDHEN and SYDVKM. The V gene lost 2 bases and the J gene lost 5 bases, with 9 bases spanning the gap. The CDR3 reads CASSLGRRETQYF. The CDR3 bases are TGTGCCAGCAGTTTAGGCAGGCGCGAGACCCAGTACTTC.

For the CDR3, the DNA is TGTGCCAGCAGCCAAGATCTAAACACCGGGGAGCTGTTTTTT. It is translated as CASSQDLNTGELFF. The rearrangement joins TRBV14 to TRBJ2-2; D is undetermined. The CDR3 consists of 14 residues. Germline CDR1 and CDR2: SGHDN and FVKESK. With 0 bases removed from V and 2 bases from J, the gap between germline ends came to 4 bases.

The rearrangement joins TRBV6-5 to TRBJ1-2, with D tentatively TRBD1 (6 bases). This CDR3 is 13 amino acids long. Trimming removed 6 bases at V and 5 bases at J, with 13 bases between. Germline V gene lookup returns CDR1 MNHEY and CDR2 SVGAGI. The DNA for the CDR3 is TGTGCCAGCAGCCCCGGGACAACATATGGCTACACCTTC. Its protein is CASSPGTTYGYTF.

The rearrangement links TRBV5-6 to TRBJ1-2; 7 bases are a match to TRBD1. This CDR3 region has 16 residues. Unmatched junction bases numbered 12, after V lost 2 bases and J lost 5 bases. Germline-derived CDR1 and CDR2 are SGHDT and YYEEEE. The CDR3 sequence: CASSFRGDGGRYGYTF. The CDR3 region has the DNA TGTGCCAGCAGCTTCAGGGGGGACGGCGGGCGGTATGGCTACACCTTC. The variable domain in full, with the rest retrieved from reference TRBV5-6 and TRBJ1-2, is DAGVTQSPTHLIKTRGQQVTLRCSPKSGHDTVSWYQQALGQGPQFIFQYYEEEERQRGNFPDRFSGHQFPNYSSELNVNALLLGDSALYLCASSFRGDGGRYGYTFGSGTRLTVV.

The V and J genes are TRBV30 and TRBJ2-7; TRBD2 matches 16 bases. With V trimmed by 4 bases and J by 6 bases, 12 bases remained unmatched. This CDR3 region has 17 residues. Germline V gives CDR1 GTSNPN, CDR2 SVGIG (reference sequence). CDR3 sequence (DNA): TGTGCCTGGATGACGGGTGGGACTAGCGGGAGGGCCTCCGAGCAGTACTTC. Translation gives CAWMTGGTSGRASEQYF.

The chain uses TRBV19 and TRBJ2-1, with TRBD2 identical over 10 bases. Germline lookup yields CDR1 LNHDA and CDR2 SQIVND (reference sequence). J was trimmed by 6 bases and V by 6 bases; bases with no gene match: 14. The CDR3 spans 17 residues. The CDR3 sequence is CASRPPWERGGFNEQFF. The CDR3 DNA reads as TGTGCCAGTAGGCCTCCCTGGGAGCGGGGGGGCTTCAATGAGCAGTTCTTC. The whole variable domain, remainder taken from reference TRBV19 and TRBJ2-1, is DGGITQSPKYLFRKEGQNVTLSCEQNLNHDAMYWYRQDPGQGLRLIYYSQIVNDFQKGDIAEGYSVSREKKESFPLTVTSAQKNPTAFYLCASRPPWERGGFNEQFFGPGTRLTVL.

The V call is TRBV5-1, the J call TRBJ2-7, with TRBD1 matching over 7 bases. CDR1 SGHRS and CDR2 YFSETQ come from the germline V gene. Germline trimming cut 5 bases from V and 3 bases from J; bases unmatched to any gene: 11. The CDR3 contains 15 residues. For the CDR3, the DNA is TGCGCCAGCAGTGCTCGGACAGGTCAAATCTACGAGCAGTACTTC. This sequence encodes CASSARTGQIYEQYF. Full variable domain (outside the CDR3, taken from reference TRBV5-1 and TRBJ2-7): KAGVTQTPRYLIKTRGQQVTLSCSPISGHRSVSWYQQTPGQGLQFLFEYFSETQRNKGNFPGRFSGRQFSNSRSEMNVSTLELGDSALYLCASSARTGQIYEQYFGPGTRLTVT.

The rearrangement links TRBV5-1 to TRBJ2-3; D uncertain. Germline CDR1 SGHRS, CDR2 YFSETQ. The CDR3 loop spans 12 amino acids. The V end lost 4 bases, the J end lost 2 bases, and 5 bases lay between the germline ends. The CDR3 loop reads CASSLYTDTQYF. Written as DNA, the CDR3 is TGCGCCAGCAGCCTTTACACAGATACGCAGTATTTT.

This chain connects TRBV30 to TRBJ1-1; D remains unclear. Trimming removed 7 bases at V and 5 bases at J, with 11 bases between. Germline-derived CDR1 and CDR2 are GTSNPN and SVGIG (reference sequence). This CDR3 spans 11 amino acids. The CDR3 DNA reads as TGTGCCTTTCGGGAGGTAACTGAAGCTTTCTTT. As protein: CAFREVTEAFF.

The chain combines TRBV5-1 with TRBJ1-2; the D is unclear. The CDR3 has 14 residues. Trimming took off 4 bases at V and 2 bases at J, with 12 bases between the two ends. CDR1 and CDR2 (germline): SGHRS, YFSETQ. The CDR3 region is CASSAEHLNYGYTF. In nucleotides, the CDR3 is TGCGCCAGCAGCGCGGAACACCTAAACTATGGCTACACCTTC.

In its sample, this clone was seen a few times. The chain recombines TRBV6-1 with TRBJ1-2; D gene ambiguous. V was cut by 10 bases and J by 8 bases, with 26 bases left in between. This CDR3 spans 15 amino acids. Germline V gene lookup returns CDR1 MNHNS and CDR2 SASEGT. This chain's CDR3 is CATSSRGAGRVGYTF. DNA of the CDR3: TGTGCCACCAGCAGTCGGGGAGCCGGCCGGGTGGGCTACACCTTC.

This chain connects TRBV7-2 to TRBJ1-1; the match to TRBD1 covers 11 bases. The CDR3 covers 18 residues. Trimming at V came to 2 bases and at J to 4 bases, leaving 12 bases not matched to a gene. The V gene's germline CDR1 is SGHTA and CDR2 FQGNSA. The CDR3 DNA follows: TGTGCCAGCAGCTTACAGGTTGGACAGGGGGCGCGTCGCACTGAAGCTTTCTTT. This encodes CASSLQVGQGARRTEAFF.

This clone was recorded once. The gene calls are TRBV19 and TRBJ2-2, with 8 nucleotides matching TRBD1. CDR1 LNHDA and CDR2 SQIVND come from the germline V gene (reference sequence). The CDR3 has 16 residues. Trimming at V came to 5 bases and at J to 5 bases, leaving 10 bases not matched to a gene. Written as DNA, the CDR3 is TGTGCCAGTAGTCCCACGAACAGGGGGACGACCGGGGAGCTGTTTTTT. It specifies CASSPTNRGTTGELFF.

The chain has TRBV11-1 and TRBJ2-7; possibly TRBD2 for D (5 bases). V was pared by 3 bases and J by 3 bases, with 9 bases between. This CDR3 spans 13 amino acids. Germline-derived CDR1 and CDR2 are SGHAT and FQDESV (reference sequence). The CDR3 DNA follows: TGTGCCAGCAGCTTCGAGCGGAGCTACGAGCAGTACTTC. This codes for CASSFERSYEQYF.

This chain links TRBV5-6 with TRBJ2-5, with 14 bases matching TRBD2. Germline V gene lookup returns CDR1 SGHDT and CDR2 YYEEEE. CDR3 length: 16 amino acids. V shed 3 bases and J 5 bases; nucleotides not matched to a gene: 6. The CDR3 nucleotides are TGTGCCAGCAGCTCCCCGGGACTAGCGGGAGCGGAGACCCAGTACTTC. The encoded protein is CASSSPGLAGAETQYF. The full variable domain, completed using reference TRBV5-6 and TRBJ2-5, is DAGVTQSPTHLIKTRGQQVTLRCSPKSGHDTVSWYQQALGQGPQFIFQYYEEEERQRGNFPDRFSGHQFPNYSSELNVNALLLGDSALYLCASSSPGLAGAETQYFGPGTRLLVL.

V and J are TRBV5-1 and TRBJ2-7; TRBD1 is a possible D gene (5 bases). This CDR3 has 14 residues. Trimming took off 4 bases at V and 0 bases at J, with 11 bases between the two ends. Germline values: CDR1 SGHRS, CDR2 YFSETQ. CDR3 in amino acids: CASSLTVLSYEQYF. CDR3 nucleotides: TGCGCCAGCAGCCTGACAGTGCTCTCCTACGAGCAGTACTTC.

The chain has TRBV9 and TRBJ2-2, with D unresolved. Between the trimmed V and J ends, which lost 0 bases and 4 bases, there was a span of 10 bases. The germline CDR1 and CDR2 sequences are SGDLS and YYNGEE. The CDR3 has 15 amino acids. The CDR3 region has the DNA TGTGCCAGCAGCGTAGTTGGCTTTACCACCGGGGAGCTGTTTTTT. This codes for CASSVVGFTTGELFF.

The rearrangement uses TRBV30 and TRBJ2-1, with 9 bases that match TRBD1. This CDR3 spans 14 amino acids. Germline values: CDR1 GTSNPN, CDR2 SVGIG (reference sequence). Trimming cost V 4 bases and J 10 bases; bases outside gene matches: 11. As DNA, the CDR3 is TGTGCCTGGACATACGGACAGGGGAATCGGGAGCAGTTCTTC. Residues: CAWTYGQGNREQFF.

This clone was seen a handful of times. The chain links TRBV25-1 to TRBJ1-1, with 8 nucleotides matching TRBD1. The germline CDR1 and CDR2 sequences are MGHDK and SYGVNS. The CDR3 runs to 15 residues. The V gene end was trimmed by 6 bases and the J gene end by 3 bases; junction bases not matched to a gene: 9. The CDR3 nucleotides are TGTGCCAGCAGGGGGACAGGAGCTATGTACACTGAAGCTTTCTTT. It encodes CASRGTGAMYTEAFF.

This chain joins TRBV5-6 and TRBJ1-1, with 11 bases that match TRBD1. The CDR3 is 17 amino acids. Germline V gene data show CDR1 as SGHDT and CDR2 as YYEEEE. V shed 0 bases, J shed 4 bases, and the junction held 8 bases outside the gene matches. The CDR3 DNA follows: TGTGCCAGCAGCTTGGAAGGGACAGGGGGAGAGACCACTGAAGCTTTCTTT. Its translation: CASSLEGTGGETTEAFF. The full variable domain, rest sourced from reference TRBV5-6 and TRBJ1-1, is DAGVTQSPTHLIKTRGQQVTLRCSPKSGHDTVSWYQQALGQGPQFIFQYYEEEERQRGNFPDRFSGHQFPNYSSELNVNALLLGDSALYLCASSLEGTGGETTEAFFGQGTRLTVV.

This chain connects TRBV9 to TRBJ2-2, with D tentatively TRBD1 (5 bases). Germline assignment: CDR1 SGDLS and CDR2 YYNGEE. The CDR3 extends over 15 amino acids. The ends were cut back, 3 bases at V and 2 bases at J, with 11 bases in the middle. CDR3 DNA: TGTGCCAGCAGCGCAGAGACAGCAAACACCGGGGAGCTGTTTTTT. This gives the protein CASSAETANTGELFF.